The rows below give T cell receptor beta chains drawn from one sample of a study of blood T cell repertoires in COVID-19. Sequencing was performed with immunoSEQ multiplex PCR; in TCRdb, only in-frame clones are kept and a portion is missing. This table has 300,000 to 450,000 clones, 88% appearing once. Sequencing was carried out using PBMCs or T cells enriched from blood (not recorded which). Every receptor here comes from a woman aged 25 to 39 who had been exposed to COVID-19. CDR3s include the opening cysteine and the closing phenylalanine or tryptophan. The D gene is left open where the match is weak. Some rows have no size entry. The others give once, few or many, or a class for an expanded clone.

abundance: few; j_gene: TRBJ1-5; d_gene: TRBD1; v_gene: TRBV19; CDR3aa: CASGRQGAGSNQPQHF; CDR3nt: TGTGCCAGTGGCAGACAGGGGGCCGGGAGCAATCAGCCCCAGCATTTT
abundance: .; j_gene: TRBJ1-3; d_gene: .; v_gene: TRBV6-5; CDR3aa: CASSFSDSANTIYF; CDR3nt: TGTGCCAGCAGTTTTTCGGACAGCGCAAACACCATATATTTT
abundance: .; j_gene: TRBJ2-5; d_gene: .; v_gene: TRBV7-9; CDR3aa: CASSLPGIQETQYF; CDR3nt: TGTGCCAGCAGCTTACCAGGGATCCAAGAGACCCAGTACTTC
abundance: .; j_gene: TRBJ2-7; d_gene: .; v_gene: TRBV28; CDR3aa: CASSPTTSNSYEQYF; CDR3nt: TGTGCCAGCAGTCCAACGACTAGTAATTCCTACGAGCAGTACTTC
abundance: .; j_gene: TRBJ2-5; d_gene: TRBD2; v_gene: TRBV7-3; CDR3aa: CASSLAGDYQETQYF; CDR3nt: TGTGCCAGCAGCTTGGCGGGGGATTACCAAGAGACCCAGTACTTC
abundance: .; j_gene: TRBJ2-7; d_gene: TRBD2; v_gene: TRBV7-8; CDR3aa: CASSLARSSGSESEQYF; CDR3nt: TGTGCCAGCAGCTTAGCTCGGTCTAGCGGGAGCGAGAGCGAGCAGTACTTC
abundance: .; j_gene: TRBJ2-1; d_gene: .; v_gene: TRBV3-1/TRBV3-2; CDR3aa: CASSQDFPGNSYNEQFF; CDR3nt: TGTGCCAGCAGCCAAGATTTTCCAGGGAACTCCTACAATGAGCAGTTCTTC
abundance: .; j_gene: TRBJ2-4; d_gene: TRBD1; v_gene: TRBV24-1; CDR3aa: CATSDSDRQNIQYF; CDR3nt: TGTGCCACCAGTGATTCGGACAGGCAAAACATTCAGTACTTC
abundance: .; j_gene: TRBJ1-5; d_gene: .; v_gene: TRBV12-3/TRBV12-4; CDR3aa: CASSTTGIQPQHF; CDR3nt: TGTGCCAGCAGTACTACAGGGATACAGCCCCAGCATTTT
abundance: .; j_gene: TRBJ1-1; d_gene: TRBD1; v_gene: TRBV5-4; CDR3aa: CASSIDRGGPEAFF; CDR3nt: TGTGCCAGCAGCATTGACAGGGGGGGCCCTGAAGCTTTCTTT
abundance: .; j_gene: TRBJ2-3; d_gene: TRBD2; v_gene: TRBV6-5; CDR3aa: CASSSPSGRTDTQYF; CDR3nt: TGTGCCAGCAGTTCCCCTAGCGGGCGCACAGATACGCAGTATTTT
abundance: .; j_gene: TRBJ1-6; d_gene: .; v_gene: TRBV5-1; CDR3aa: CASSVDSHNSPLHF; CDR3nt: TGCGCCAGCAGCGTGGACAGCCATAATTCACCCCTCCACTTT
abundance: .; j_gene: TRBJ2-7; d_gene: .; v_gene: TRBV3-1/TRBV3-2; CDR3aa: CASSPRVSPSYEQYF; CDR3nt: TGTGCCAGCAGCCCCCGGGTCTCTCCCTCCTACGAGCAGTACTTC
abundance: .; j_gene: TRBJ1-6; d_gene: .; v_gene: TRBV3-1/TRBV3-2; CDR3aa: CASSQGTKSPLHF; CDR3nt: TGTGCCAGCAGCCAAGGCACAAAATCACCCCTCCACTTT
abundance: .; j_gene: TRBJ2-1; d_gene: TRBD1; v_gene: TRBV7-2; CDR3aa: CASSVAGTGAYNEQFF; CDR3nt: TGTGCCAGCAGCGTAGCCGGGACAGGGGCCTACAATGAGCAGTTCTTC
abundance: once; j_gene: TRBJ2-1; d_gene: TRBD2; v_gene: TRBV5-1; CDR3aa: CASSRPSGSLNEQFF; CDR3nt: TGCGCCAGCAGCCGACCTAGCGGGAGTTTAAATGAGCAGTTCTTC
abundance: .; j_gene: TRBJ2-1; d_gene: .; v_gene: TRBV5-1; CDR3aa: CASSSGVSGFLNEQFF; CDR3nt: TGCGCCAGCAGCTCGGGAGTAAGCGGCTTTCTCAATGAGCAGTTCTTC
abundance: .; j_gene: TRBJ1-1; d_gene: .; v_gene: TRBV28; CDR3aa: CASSPLDSNTEAFF; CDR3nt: TGTGCCAGCAGTCCATTGGACAGCAACACTGAAGCTTTCTTT
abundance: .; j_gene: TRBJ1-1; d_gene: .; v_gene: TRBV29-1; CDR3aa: CSVVQAGVTEAFF; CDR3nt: TGCAGCGTGGTACAGGCAGGGGTCACTGAAGCTTTCTTT
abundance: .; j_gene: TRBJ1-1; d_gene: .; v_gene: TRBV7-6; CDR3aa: CASSFGQRNTEAFF; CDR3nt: TGTGCCAGCAGCTTTGGACAGCGGAACACTGAAGCTTTCTTT
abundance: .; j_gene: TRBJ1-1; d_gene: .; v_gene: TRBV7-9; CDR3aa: CASTEGTEAFF; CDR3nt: TGTGCCAGCACTGAGGGCACTGAAGCTTTCTTT
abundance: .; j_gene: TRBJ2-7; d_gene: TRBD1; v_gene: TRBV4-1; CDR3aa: CASSQDDRGYEQYF; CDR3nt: TGCGCCAGCAGCCAAGATGACAGGGGGTACGAGCAGTACTTC
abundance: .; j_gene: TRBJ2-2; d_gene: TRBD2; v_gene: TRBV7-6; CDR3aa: CASSSGTSKGRELFF; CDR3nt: TGTGCCAGCAGCTCGGGGACTAGTAAGGGGCGGGAGCTGTTTTTT
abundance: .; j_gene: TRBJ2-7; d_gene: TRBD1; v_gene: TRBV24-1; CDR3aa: CATSDRGGLFYEQYF; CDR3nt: TGTGCCACCAGTGACCGAGGGGGCCTTTTCTACGAGCAGTACTTC
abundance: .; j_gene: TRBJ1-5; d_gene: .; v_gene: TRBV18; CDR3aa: CASSPPGGQVQPQHF; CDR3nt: TGTGCCAGCTCACCACCCGGGGGGCAGGTTCAGCCCCAGCATTTT
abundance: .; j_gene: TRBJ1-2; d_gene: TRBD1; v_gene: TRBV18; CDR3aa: CASSPDRANYGYTF; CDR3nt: TGTGCCAGCTCACCGGACAGGGCTAACTATGGCTACACCTTC
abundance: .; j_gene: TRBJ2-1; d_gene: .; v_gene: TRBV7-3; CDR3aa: CASSTSRDSNEQFF; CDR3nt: TGTGCCAGCAGCACCTCCCGGGACTCCAATGAGCAGTTCTTC
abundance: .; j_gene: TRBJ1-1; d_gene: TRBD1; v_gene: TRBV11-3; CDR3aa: CASSLQGENTEAFF; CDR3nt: TGTGCCAGCAGCTTACAGGGGGAGAACACTGAAGCTTTCTTT
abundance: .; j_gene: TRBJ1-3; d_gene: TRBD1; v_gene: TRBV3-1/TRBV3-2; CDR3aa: CASSRPGQGNTIYF; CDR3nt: TGTGCCAGCAGCCGTCCGGGACAGGGAAACACCATATATTTT
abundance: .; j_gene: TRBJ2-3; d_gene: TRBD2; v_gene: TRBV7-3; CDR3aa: CASSATSGMGTDTQYF; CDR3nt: TGTGCCAGCAGCGCGACTAGCGGGATGGGCACAGATACGCAGTATTTT
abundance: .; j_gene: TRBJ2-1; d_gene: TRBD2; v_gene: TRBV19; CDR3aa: CATVGGGGYNEQFF; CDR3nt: TGTGCCACCGTCGGGGGCGGGGGGTACAATGAGCAGTTCTTC
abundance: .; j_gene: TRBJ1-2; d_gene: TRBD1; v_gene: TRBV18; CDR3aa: CASSLRVPGQVPGPYGYTF; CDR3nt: TGTGCCAGCTCACTACGTGTCCCGGGACAGGTCCCGGGGCCATATGGCTACACCTTC
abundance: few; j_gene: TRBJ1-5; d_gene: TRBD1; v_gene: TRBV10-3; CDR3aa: CAISDRGQGNSNQPQHF; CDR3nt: TGTGCCATCAGTGATCGGGGACAGGGGAATAGCAATCAGCCCCAGCATTTT
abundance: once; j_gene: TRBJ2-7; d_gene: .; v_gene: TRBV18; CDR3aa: CASSPLEGSYEQYF; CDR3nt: TGTGCCAGCTCACCACTGGAGGGATCCTACGAGCAGTACTTC
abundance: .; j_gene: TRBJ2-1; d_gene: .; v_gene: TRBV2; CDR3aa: CAGAGQAVNEQFF; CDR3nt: TGTGCCGGAGCGGGACAGGCTGTAAATGAGCAGTTCTTC
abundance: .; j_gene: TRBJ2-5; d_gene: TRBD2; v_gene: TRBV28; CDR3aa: CASRSSGTSRQETQYF; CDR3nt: TGTGCCAGCAGATCGTCCGGGACTAGCAGACAAGAGACCCAGTACTTC
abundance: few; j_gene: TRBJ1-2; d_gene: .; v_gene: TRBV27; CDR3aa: CASKRGRNNYGYTF; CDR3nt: TGTGCCAGCAAACGGGGTAGGAATAACTATGGCTACACCTTC
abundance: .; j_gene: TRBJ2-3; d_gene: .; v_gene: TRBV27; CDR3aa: CASSSLEADTQYF; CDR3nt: TGTGCCAGCAGTTCCCTCGAGGCAGATACGCAGTATTTT
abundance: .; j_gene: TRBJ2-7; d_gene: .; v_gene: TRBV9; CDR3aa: CASSVGTPTGLFSGYEQYF; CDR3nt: TGTGCCAGCAGCGTAGGAACCCCAACAGGGTTGTTCTCCGGCTACGAGCAGTACTTC
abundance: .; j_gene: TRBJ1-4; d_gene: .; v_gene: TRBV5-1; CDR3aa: CASSLAASKTNEKLFF; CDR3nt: TGCGCCAGCAGCTTGGCCGCGTCCAAAACTAATGAAAAACTGTTTTTT
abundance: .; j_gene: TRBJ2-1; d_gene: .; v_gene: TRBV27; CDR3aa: CASRTSGGPQFF; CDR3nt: TGTGCCAGCAGGACAAGTGGCGGGCCACAGTTCTTC
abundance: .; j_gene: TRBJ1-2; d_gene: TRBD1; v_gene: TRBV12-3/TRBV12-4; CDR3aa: CASSLTGNYGYTF; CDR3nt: TGTGCCAGCAGTCTGACAGGGAACTATGGCTACACCTTC
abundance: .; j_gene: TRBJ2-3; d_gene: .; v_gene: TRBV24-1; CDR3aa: CATSGYRVADTQYF; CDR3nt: TGTGCCACCAGTGGATACAGGGTCGCAGATACGCAGTATTTT
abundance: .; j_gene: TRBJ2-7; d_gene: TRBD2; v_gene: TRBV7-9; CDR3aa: CASRTSAHEQYF; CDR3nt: TGTGCCAGCAGGACTAGCGCCCACGAGCAGTACTTC
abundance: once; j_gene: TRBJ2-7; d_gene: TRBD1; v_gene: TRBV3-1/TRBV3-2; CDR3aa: CASSQDPDRGGEQYF; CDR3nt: TGTGCCAGCAGCCAAGATCCGGACAGGGGCGGCGAGCAGTACTTC
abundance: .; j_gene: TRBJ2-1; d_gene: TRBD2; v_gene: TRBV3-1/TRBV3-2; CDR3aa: CASSQDPTSGVSYNEQFF; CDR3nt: TGTGCCAGCAGCCAAGATCCGACTAGCGGGGTCTCCTACAATGAGCAGTTCTTC
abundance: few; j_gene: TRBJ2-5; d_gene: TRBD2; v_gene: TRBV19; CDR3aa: CASSPGLAGGPRETQYF; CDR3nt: TGTGCCAGTAGTCCGGGACTAGCGGGAGGGCCCCGTGAGACCCAGTACTTC
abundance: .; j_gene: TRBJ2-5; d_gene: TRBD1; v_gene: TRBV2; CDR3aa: CASTTGVQETQYF; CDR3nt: TGTGCCAGCACCACAGGGGTACAAGAGACCCAGTACTTC
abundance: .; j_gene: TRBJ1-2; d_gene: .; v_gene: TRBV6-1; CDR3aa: CASSDPLPSSYGYTF; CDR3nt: TGTGCCAGCAGTGACCCCCTCCCCAGTTCCTATGGCTACACCTTC
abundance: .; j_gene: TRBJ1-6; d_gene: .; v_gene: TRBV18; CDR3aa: CASSSTGDNSPLHF; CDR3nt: TGTGCCAGCTCTTCGACAGGCGATAATTCACCCCTCCACTTT